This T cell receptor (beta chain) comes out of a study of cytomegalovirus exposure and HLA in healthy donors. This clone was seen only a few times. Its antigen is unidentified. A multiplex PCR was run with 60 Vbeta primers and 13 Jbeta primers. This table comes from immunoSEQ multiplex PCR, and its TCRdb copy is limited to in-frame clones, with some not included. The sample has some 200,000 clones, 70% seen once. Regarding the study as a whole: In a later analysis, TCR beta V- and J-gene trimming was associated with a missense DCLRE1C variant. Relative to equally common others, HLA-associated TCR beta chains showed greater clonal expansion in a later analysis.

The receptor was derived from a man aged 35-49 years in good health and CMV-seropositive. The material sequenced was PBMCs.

The CDR3 spells CASASAGSYGYTF. The DNA for the CDR3 is TGTGCCAGCGCCTCCGCAGGGTCCTATGGCTACACCTTC. The genes are TRBV2 and TRBJ1-2; tentative D call: TRBD1 (5 bases). The CDR3 has 13 residues. Germline V gene data show CDR1 as SNHLY and CDR2 as FYNNEI. Trimming left V 8 bases short and J 4 bases short, with 14 bases between.